Listed here are 26 T cell receptor beta chains from one sample, sequenced in a study of CD8+CD57+ T cells in acquired aplastic anemia. Both TCR beta VDJ combination and CDR3 sequence profiling were carried out. Genomic DNA was the template for this profiling. MiXCR was run by TCRdb on the reads, yielding one entry per CDR3 protein. The sample contains approximately 59,000 distinct CDR3 sequences, just over 55% of which appear only once. Flow cytometry had shown expanded CD8+CD57+ cells in the patients chosen for sequencing. Sequencing was done on a sample of sorted CD4+, CD8+, or CD8+CD57+ T cells (not recorded which) from PBMCs. The source of these receptors is a human donor with aplastic anemia.

Details on this clonotype: Sequence at one end of the junction differs from germline and may be a read error. The chain couples TRBV11-2 to TRBJ2-7; no clear D. Germline lookup yields CDR1 SGHAT and CDR2 FQNNGV. The CDR3 totals 12 residues. The CDR3 DNA follows: TGTGCCAGCAGCGGAAGCTCCTACGAGCAGTGCTTC. Translation gives CASSGSSYEQCF.

The chain uses TRBV19 and TRBJ1-6, with 10 nucleotides matching TRBD1. The CDR3 has 15 amino acids. With 2 bases clipped from V and 8 bases from J, the junction kept 3 bases outside the gene matches. From germline, CDR1 is LNHDA and CDR2 SQIVND (reference sequence). The CDR3 sequence is CASSIMDRGYSPLHF. The CDR3 DNA sequence: TGTGCCAGTAGTATAATGGACAGGGGGTATTCACCCCTCCACTTT.

Note on this clonotype: A much bigger clone sits one base away, suggesting this may be a read error. The rearrangement joins TRBV9 to TRBJ2-1; 9 bases fit TRBD2. There are 16 residues in the CDR3. Germline V gene lookup returns CDR1 SGDLS and CDR2 YYNGEE. The CDR3: CASSDGGGASYNERFF. In DNA, the CDR3 is TGTGCCAGCAGTGATGGCGGGGGGGCGTCCTACAATGAGCGGTTCTTC.

This clonotype was recorded many times. The rearrangement uses TRBV4-3 and TRBJ2-7, with 8 bases lining up with TRBD1. Trimming took 3 bases from V and 1 from J; bases not matched to a gene: 2. Germline CDR1 is LGHNA and CDR2 is YSLEER. The CDR3 loop spans 14 amino acids. CDR3 loop: CASSQGDRSYEQYF. For the CDR3, the DNA is TGCGCCAGCAGCCAGGGGGACAGGTCCTACGAGCAGTACTTC.

This clonotype is deemed medium-sized. CDR3 nucleotide sequence: TGTGCCATCAATACGGGTCTCCATAGCACAGATACGCAGTATTTT. This encodes CAINTGLHSTDTQYF. The gene calls are TRBV10-3 and TRBJ2-3, with unresolved D. The CDR3 runs 15 residues. Trimming stripped 7 bases from V and 0 bases from J, with 14 bases between. Germline values: CDR1 ENHRY, CDR2 SYGVKD.

This clonotype was detected ten times or more. The chain employs TRBV10-3 and TRBJ1-3; 7 bases align to TRBD1. Per germline, CDR1 ENHRY and CDR2 SYGVKD. The CDR3 is 15 amino acids. J gave up 2 bases and V 2 bases, and 3 bases lay outside the gene matches. The CDR3, as DNA: TGTGCCATCAGTGAGCAGGGGGTTACTGGAAACACCATATATTTT. Translated: CAISEQGVTGNTIYF.

The chain links TRBV7-2 to TRBJ2-7; unclear D gene. Germline V CDR1 and CDR2: SGHTA, FQGNSA. Trimming removed 5 bases from V and 3 bases from J, with 11 bases in between. The CDR3 runs to 13 residues. As DNA, the CDR3 is TGTGCCAGCAGCCCAACAGTCTTCTACGAGCAGTACTTC. Protein sequence: CASSPTVFYEQYF.

The chain links TRBV20-1 to TRBJ1-6; D call uncertain. The V end lost 2 bases, the J end lost 9 bases, and 14 bases lay between the germline ends. The CDR3 spans 14 residues. Germline CDR1 DFQATT, CDR2 SNEGSKA (reference sequence). The CDR3 DNA is TGCAGTGCTAGATACCCGGACCGGGGTTCACCCCTCCACTTT. It encodes CSARYPDRGSPLHF.

This rearrangement joins TRBV20-1 to TRBJ1-2; 9 positions match TRBD1. Losses at the gene ends were 6 bases for V and 6 bases for J; bases not matched to a gene: 14. Germline values: CDR1 DFQATT, CDR2 SNEGSKA (reference sequence). The CDR3 has 15 amino acids. CDR3 sequence reads: CSARDRGYSTHGYTF. The CDR3 DNA reads TGCAGTGCCCGAGACAGGGGGTACTCAACCCATGGCTACACCTTC.

V gene TRBV15 combines with J gene TRBJ2-3, with TRBD2 matching over 8 bases. Per germline, CDR1 LNHNV and CDR2 YYDKDF (reference sequence). This CDR3 region has 16 residues. V trimming: 5 bases; J trimming: 2 bases; junction bases outside the gene matches: 9. The CDR3 DNA sequence: TGTGCCACCAGCCTCTTAGCGGGGCCATACACAGATACGCAGTATTTT. It yields the protein CATSLLAGPYTDTQYF.

This clonotype was counted at least ten times. This sequence joins TRBV4-3 and TRBJ2-3; TRBD2 aligns across 7 bases. The germline V gene has CDR1 LGHNA and CDR2 YSLEER. The CDR3 totals 16 residues. With 1 base clipped from V and 0 bases from J, the junction kept 4 bases outside the gene matches. In DNA form, the CDR3 reads TGCGCCAGCAGCCAAGGGACTAGTGTTAGCACAGATACGCAGTATTTT. Amino acids: CASSQGTSVSTDTQYF.

This chain connects TRBV20-1 to TRBJ1-5; D uncertain. Germline CDR1 DFQATT, CDR2 SNEGSKA (reference sequence). Trimming removed 6 bases from V and 3 bases from J, with 15 bases in between. There are 14 residues in the CDR3. This CDR3 reads CSARRPGDNQPQHF. The CDR3 DNA follows: TGCAGTGCCCGGAGGCCCGGAGACAATCAGCCCCAGCATTTT.

This chain links TRBV5-1 with TRBJ2-3, with 7 bases fitting TRBD1. V lost 4 bases, J lost 0 bases, and 2 bases stayed unmatched. From germline, CDR1 is SGHRS and CDR2 YFSETQ. The length of the CDR3 is 14 residues. The DNA of the CDR3 is TGCGCCAGCAGCCCGGGACAGAGCACAGATACGCAGTATTTT. This gives the protein CASSPGQSTDTQYF.

This clonotype has more than one count but fewer than ten. This chain joins TRBV12-5 and TRBJ2-3; unclear D gene. The CDR3 sequence is 17 residues long. Trimming removed 1 base at V and 2 bases at J, with 16 bases between. Germline CDR1 is LGHNT and CDR2 is FRNRAP. The CDR3 DNA sequence: TGTGCTAGTGGTTTGGCACTAACCCAGACCCACACAGATACGCAGTATTTT. It translates to CASGLALTQTHTDTQYF.

There are a few counts of this clonotype. The rearrangement joins TRBV20-1 to TRBJ2-1, with 9 nucleotides matching TRBD2. The junction had 8 bases not matched to a gene; V was cut back by 8 bases and J by 9 bases. The CDR3 covers 12 residues. Germline CDR1 is DFQATT and CDR2 is SNEGSKA (reference sequence). CDR3 sequence: CSLGGGAFEQFF. DNA for the CDR3: TGCAGTTTGGGCGGGGGGGCGTTTGAGCAGTTCTTC.

The chain joins TRBV29-1 to TRBJ2-5, with D hard to call. The CDR3 extends over 13 amino acids. Germline values: CDR1 SQVTM, CDR2 ANQGSEA. This CDR3 reads CASAGLREETQYF. For the CDR3, the DNA is TGCGCCAGCGCCGGCCTCAGAGAAGAGACCCAGTACTTC.

The rearrangement links TRBV20-1 to TRBJ1-1; D is unclear. V lost 3 bases and J lost 0, with 11 bases in between. This CDR3 region has 14 residues. CDR1 is DFQATT, CDR2 SNEGSKA, per germline (reference sequence). The CDR3 DNA follows: TGCAGTGCTAGGGCAGGCCACTTGAACACTGAAGCTTTCTTT. This codes for CSARAGHLNTEAFF.

CDR3 bases: TGCGCCAGCAGTAGTGTCCGCAGGGGGAACCAAGAGACCCAGTACTTC. It is translated as CASSSVRRGNQETQYF. The chain has TRBV10-2 and TRBJ2-5; 7 bases fit TRBD1. The CDR3 consists of 16 residues. Germline CDR1 reads WSHSY; CDR2 reads SAAADI. The ends lost 5 bases at V and 0 bases at J; junction bases unmatched: 9.

The gene calls are TRBV10-3 and TRBJ2-3; TRBD2 matches at 9 bases. Germline values: CDR1 ENHRY, CDR2 SYGVKD. After removal of 8 bases from V and 1 base from J, the junction contained 1 base not matched to a gene. This CDR3 region has 13 residues. CDR3 in amino acids: CAIASGGTDTQYF. The CDR3 nucleotides are TGTGCCATCGCTAGCGGGGGCACAGATACGCAGTATTTT.

This clonotype was seen a few times. V and J are TRBV24-1 and TRBJ2-3, with a weak D call TRBD1 (6 bases). Trimming stripped 4 bases from V and 4 bases from J, with 8 bases between. The CDR3 has 13 amino acids. CDR1 and CDR2 (germline): KGHDR, SFDVKD. The DNA of the CDR3 is TGTGCCACCAGTGACTGGACAGCAGATACGCAGTATTTT. Its translation: CATSDWTADTQYF.

The chain is built from TRBV29-1 and TRBJ1-1, with D unclear. V was clipped by 6 bases and J by 3 bases, with 8 bases between them. The CDR3 runs 11 residues. Germline values: CDR1 SQVTM, CDR2 ANQGSEA. The DNA for the CDR3 is TGCAGCGTGATGCCGGACACTGAAGCTTTCTTT. Protein: CSVMPDTEAFF.

The gene calls are TRBV10-2 and TRBJ2-7, with D perhaps assigned TRBD1 or TRBD2 (5 bases each). The CDR3 is 14 amino acids. V was cut by 6 bases and J by 6 bases, with 18 bases left in between. Germline loops: CDR1 WSHSY, CDR2 SAAADI. The CDR3 DNA reads as TGCGCCAGCAGGGGGATGGAGAGGGGCTCCGAGCAGTACTTC. As protein: CASRGMERGSEQYF.

The CDR3 reads CSVETNYGYTF. The CDR3 DNA follows: TGCAGCGTAGAAACTAACTATGGCTACACCTTC. This sequence joins TRBV29-1 and TRBJ1-2; D is unclear. Germline assignment: CDR1 SQVTM and CDR2 ANQGSEA. The CDR3 consists of 11 residues. Trimming stripped 6 bases from V and 0 bases from J, with 5 bases between.

DNA for the CDR3: TGTGCCAGCACCGGACAGGGGGCGTCAGATACGCAGTATTTT. Protein: CASTGQGASDTQYF. The gene calls are TRBV2 and TRBJ2-3; 11 nucleotides agree with TRBD1. CDR3 length: 14 residues. The germline V gene encodes CDR1 SNHLY and CDR2 FYNNEI. V was clipped by 7 bases and J by 4 bases; unmatched bases: 4.

V is TRBV29-1 and J is TRBJ2-7, with 7 bases that match TRBD1. Germline assignment: CDR1 SQVTM and CDR2 ANQGSEA. The CDR3 is made up of 13 amino acids. Trimming at V came to 6 bases and at J to 0 bases, leaving 5 bases not matched to a gene. The CDR3 coding sequence is TGCAGCGTGACAGGGCGGAACTCCTACGAGCAGTACTTC. Its translation: CSVTGRNSYEQYF.

The rearrangement joins TRBV29-1 to TRBJ2-6; the D is unclear. Germline lookup yields CDR1 SQVTM and CDR2 ANQGSEA. V gave up 7 bases and J gave up 0 bases, with 7 bases separating them. The CDR3 has 13 amino acids. The CDR3 coding sequence is TGCAGCGCTATAACCTCTGGGGCCAACGTCCTGACTTTC. This sequence encodes CSAITSGANVLTF.